These T cell receptor beta chains were read from a single sample in a study of regulatory T cells in long-lasting Graves disease. TCRdb passed the multiplex PCR reads through MiXCR, listing each CDR3 protein once. Here the sample spans 500,000 or so distinct CDR3 sequences, roughly 15% being singletons. This sample also belongs to another study, concerning T cells in Graves' hyperthyroidism and ophthalmopathy.

Material: peripheral blood mononuclear cells (PBMCs), obtained at new diagnosis, from a patient treated with antithyroid drugs. Source of these receptors: a woman aged 35 to 59 with Graves disease. The CDR3 runs from the conserved cysteine through the conserved F or W. A D gene is named only where the DNA matches it firmly. The size field is filled for only some rows; it gives once, few, many or a size class.

V gene	D gene	J gene	clone size	CDR3 DNA	CDR3 protein
TRBV5-6	TRBD1	TRBJ2-2	.	TGTGCCAGCAGCTTGATAGGGGGCGCGGCGCCTAGGGGGGAGCTGTTTTTT	CASSLIGGAAPRGELFF
TRBV3-1	.	TRBJ2-3	many	TGTGCCAGCAGCCAACGGGACACTGGCACAGATACGCAGTATTTT	CASSQRDTGTDTQYF
TRBV7-9	TRBD1	TRBJ2-1	.	TGTGCCAGCAGCCTAAGGGCAGGGGGCGACTCCTACAATGAGCAGTTCTTC	CASSLRAGGDSYNEQFF
TRBV5-1	TRBD2	TRBJ2-5	.	TGCGCCAGCAGCTTTGCAAGCGGGGGAGTTCAAGAGACCCAGTACTTC	CASSFASGGVQETQYF
TRBV25-1	.	TRBJ2-5	few	TGTGCCAGCAGTGACCGCAGGGTTACGGAGACCCAGTACTTC	CASSDRRVTETQYF
TRBV6-5	.	TRBJ2-1	many	TGTGCCAGCAGTTACGTCGGGCTGGGGCCGGGCAATGAGCAGTTCTTC	CASSYVGLGPGNEQFF
TRBV12-3/TRBV12-4	TRBD2	TRBJ2-5	.	TGTGCCAGCAACCAAGCGGGGGGATCCGAGACCCAGTACTTC	CASNQAGGSETQYF
TRBV7-9	TRBD1	TRBJ1-1	few	TGTGCCAGCAGCATCGGACAGGGGAGCACTGAAGCTTTCTTT	CASSIGQGSTEAFF
TRBV30	TRBD1	TRBJ1-2	few	TGTGCCTGGAGTCTCCGGGACAGGGGTGCCTGCGCCTTC	CAWSLRDRGACAF
TRBV6-1	TRBD2	TRBJ2-3	many	TGTGCCGTGTGGGGCGGGGGGGAAAGCACAGATACGCAGTATTTT	CAVWGGGESTDTQYF
TRBV6-2/TRBV6-3	.	TRBJ2-1	.	TGTGCCAGCAGTGACTTCCAGGGCCTTTACAATGAGCAGTTCTTC	CASSDFQGLYNEQFF